The rows below give T cell receptor beta chains drawn from one sample of a study of response to subunit inactivated influenza vaccine. From the RT-PCR reads, TCRdb called clonotypes with MiXCR, one entry per CDR3 protein. This table holds 300,000 to 350,000 distinct CDR3 sequences, 20% to 25% found once. This specimen was PBMCs from blood, taken less than 22 months after vaccination. These receptors came from a man between 50 and 70 years old who received an inactivated influenza vaccine. Both conserved end residues are part of each CDR3. The order of the fields is clone size, V gene, J gene, D gene, CDR3 protein, CDR3 DNA. D genes are given only for firm matches. Only part of the rows carry a size: once, few, many, or a class if the clone is expanded.

-	TRBV27	TRBJ2-1	-	CASSPRDSLYNEQFF	TGTGCCAGCAGTCCGCGGGACTCCCTCTACAATGAGCAGTTCTTC
few	TRBV4-3	TRBJ1-4	TRBD1	CASSVGQGIEKLFF	TGCGCCAGCAGCGTGGGACAGGGAATCGAAAAACTGTTTTTT
few	TRBV20-1	TRBJ2-7	-	CSARDVRVSYEQYF	TGCAGTGCTAGAGATGTGAGGGTATCCTACGAGCAGTACTTC
-	TRBV6-2/TRBV6-3	TRBJ2-1	TRBD2	CATITPLAGVCEQFF	TGTGCCACCATCACGCCCCTAGCGGGAGTTTGTGAGCAGTTCTTC
few	TRBV16	TRBJ1-4	TRBD1	CASSLRTGPEKLFF	TGTGCCAGCAGCCTCCGGACAGGGCCCGAAAAACTGTTTTTT
-	TRBV27	TRBJ2-1	-	CASRSGGGQGGFGEQFF	TGTGCCAGCAGAAGTGGGGGAGGTCAGGGGGGATTTGGTGAGCAGTTCTTC
-	TRBV9	TRBJ1-2	-	CASKGRGPYGYTF	TGTGCCAGCAAGGGCAGGGGACCTTATGGCTACACCTTC
-	TRBV29-1	TRBJ2-3	TRBD2	CSVFTELAHSTDTQYF	TGCAGCGTTTTTACCGAACTAGCGCATAGCACAGATACGCAGTATTTT
-	TRBV7-2	TRBJ2-5	-	CASSLGVGPRETQYF	TGTGCCAGCAGCTTAGGTGTGGGGCCACGGGAGACCCAGTACTTC
few	TRBV24-1	TRBJ1-2	-	CATSDFVTGYTF	TGTGCCACCAGTGATTTTGTGACGGGCTACACCTTC
few	TRBV20-1	TRBJ1-5	TRBD1	CSAIGTDNQPQHF	TGCAGTGCCATCGGGACAGACAATCAGCCCCAGCATTTT
-	TRBV5-6	TRBJ1-6	-	CASSSRTENSPLHF	TGTGCCAGCAGCTCTCGGACGGAAAATTCACCCCTCCACTTT
-	TRBV11-2	TRBJ2-7	-	CASSSWDRPSYEQYF	TGTGCCAGCAGCTCCTGGGACCGGCCTTCCTACGAGCAGTACTTC
-	TRBV4-2	TRBJ2-6	-	CASSQDFGVVSGANVLTF	TGTGCCAGCAGCCAAGATTTTGGTGTGGTCTCTGGGGCCAACGTCCTGACTTTC
-	TRBV24-1	TRBJ2-5	TRBD1	CATSDSGRGFTETQYF	TGTGCCACCAGTGATTCAGGCAGGGGGTTTACAGAGACCCAGTACTTC
-	TRBV7-9	TRBJ2-3	-	CASSLVGGGTDTQYF	TGTGCCAGCAGCTTAGTCGGCGGGGGCACAGATACGCAGTATTTT
-	TRBV5-1	TRBJ2-7	TRBD2	CASSQETTSGKYF	TGCGCCAGCAGCCAGGAGACGACTAGCGGAAAGTACTTC
-	TRBV29-1	TRBJ1-1	TRBD1	CSARDSKNTEAFF	TGCAGCGCCAGGGACAGCAAGAACACTGAAGCTTTCTTT
few	TRBV29-1	TRBJ1-1	-	CSVNPVFGEAFF	TGCAGCGTTAACCCTGTGTTTGGTGAAGCTTTCTTT
few	TRBV28	TRBJ2-7	-	CASSGGISEQYF	TGTGCCAGCAGTGGGGGCATTTCCGAGCAGTACTTC
few	TRBV28	TRBJ1-5	-	CASSAPGHQLSNQPQHF	TGTGCCAGCAGTGCTCCCGGGCACCAGCTTAGCAATCAGCCCCAGCATTTT
few	TRBV6-2/TRBV6-3	TRBJ1-5	-	CASSYQGNQPQHF	TGTGCCAGCAGTTACCAGGGCAATCAGCCCCAGCATTTT
many	TRBV20-1	TRBJ2-7	-	CSAVRAGWGEQYF	TGCAGTGCTGTCCGGGCCGGCTGGGGGGAGCAGTACTTC
few	TRBV20-1	TRBJ1-5	-	CSATNPTKGNQPQHF	TGCAGTGCTACTAATCCCACTAAGGGCAATCAGCCCCAGCATTTT
few	TRBV15	TRBJ1-5	-	CATSREAFWPQHF	TGTGCCACCAGCAGGGAGGCGTTTTGGCCCCAGCATTTT
-	TRBV27	TRBJ1-1	-	CASSLIPGRTTEAFF	TGTGCCAGCAGTCTCATACCGGGACGCACTACTGAAGCTTTCTTT
-	TRBV7-6	TRBJ2-2	-	CASSFGQSKVNTGELFF	TGTGCCAGCAGCTTTGGACAGAGTAAAGTGAACACCGGGGAGCTGTTTTTT
few	TRBV10-3	TRBJ2-7	TRBD1	CAINTGTGLYEQYF	TGTGCCATCAATACCGGGACAGGGCTCTACGAGCAGTACTTC
-	TRBV20-1	TRBJ1-2	-	CSARDQGGVVYGYTF	TGCAGTGCTAGAGATCAAGGCGGGGTTGTCTATGGCTACACCTTC
-	TRBV6-2/TRBV6-3	TRBJ2-7	-	CASSYHQYEQYF	TGTGCCAGCAGTTACCATCAATACGAGCAGTACTTC
-	TRBV6-5	TRBJ2-5	TRBD1	CASSSPDRGRETQYF	TGTGCCAGCAGTTCTCCCGACAGGGGTAGAGAGACCCAGTACTTC
many	TRBV29-1	TRBJ1-2	TRBD1	CSVRDSDLYGYTF	TGCAGCGTGCGGGACAGCGATCTCTATGGCTACACCTTC
few	TRBV5-5	TRBJ1-3	-	CASSFWDSGNTIYF	TGTGCCAGCAGCTTCTGGGACTCTGGAAACACCATATATTTT
few	TRBV4-2	TRBJ2-7	TRBD2	CASSQASSGRAGEQYF	TGTGCCAGCAGCCAAGCCTCTAGCGGGAGGGCCGGCGAGCAGTACTTC
-	TRBV10-3	TRBJ2-2	-	CAISVVGNTGELFF	TGTGCCATCAGTGTTGTAGGGAACACCGGGGAGCTGTTTTTT
few	TRBV4-3	TRBJ2-1	-	CASSSKKGVFRDEQFF	TGCGCCAGCAGCAGCAAAAAGGGAGTGTTTCGCGATGAGCAGTTCTTC
many	TRBV12-3/TRBV12-4	TRBJ1-1	-	CASSLIRNTEAFF	TGTGCCAGCAGCTTAATTCGGAACACTGAAGCTTTCTTT
-	TRBV12-3/TRBV12-4	TRBJ2-2	TRBD2	CASSRLNSGLNTGELFF	TGTGCCAGCAGTCGGCTCAATAGCGGGCTGAACACCGGGGAGCTGTTTTTT
few	TRBV7-9	TRBJ1-2	-	CASSLYGARNYGYTF	TGTGCCAGCAGCTTATATGGGGCTCGGAACTATGGCTACACCTTC
few	TRBV7-9	TRBJ1-1	-	CASNLKDVEVGKAFF	TGTGCCAGCAACCTAAAGGACGTGGAAGTTGGTAAGGCTTTCTTT
few	TRBV7-9	TRBJ1-1	-	CASSHGARRNTEAFF	TGTGCCAGCAGCCATGGGGCGCGTCGGAACACTGAAGCTTTCTTT
-	TRBV29-1	TRBJ2-7	TRBD2	CSVDGGAGEQYF	TGCAGCGTTGATGGTGGAGCGGGGGAGCAGTACTTC
few	TRBV4-2	TRBJ1-2	-	CASSPQWGGKSYTF	TGTGCCAGCAGCCCGCAATGGGGGGGCAAAAGCTACACCTTC
-	TRBV7-9	TRBJ1-1	-	CASSLEGVNTEAFF	TGTGCCAGCAGCTTAGAAGGGGTGAACACTGAAGCTTTCTTT
few	TRBV20-1	TRBJ2-3	-	CSARGYGSTDTQYF	TGCAGTGCTAGAGGGTACGGGAGCACAGATACGCAGTATTTT
few	TRBV6-2/TRBV6-3	TRBJ1-5	-	CASSYSRITNQPQHF	TGTGCCAGCAGTTACTCGCGGATTACCAATCAGCCCCAGCATTTT
-	TRBV18	TRBJ2-1	TRBD2	CASSPRRGGRTYNEQFF	TGTGCCAGCTCACCACGTAGGGGAGGGCGAACTTACAATGAGCAGTTCTTC
few	TRBV6-5	TRBJ1-5	-	CASSYRRHQPQHF	TGTGCCAGCAGTTACCGGCGGCATCAGCCCCAGCATTTT
-	TRBV20-1	TRBJ1-6	-	CSASLGPLNSPLHF	TGCAGTGCTAGCCTGGGTCCCCTTAATTCACCCCTCCACTTT
few	TRBV4-1	TRBJ1-4	-	CASSQGQENEKLFF	TGCGCCAGCAGCCAAGGACAAGAGAATGAAAAACTGTTTTTT
few	TRBV10-3	TRBJ2-2	-	CATYGRGNTGELFF	TGTGCCACCTACGGGCGGGGGAACACCGGGGAGCTGTTTTTT
-	TRBV2	TRBJ1-4	-	CASSFSLNEKLFF	TGTGCCAGCAGTTTTTCTTTAAATGAAAAACTGTTTTTT
few	TRBV20-1	TRBJ1-1	TRBD1	CSAPDRAKGETEAFF	TGCAGTGCTCCAGACAGGGCGAAGGGAGAAACTGAAGCTTTCTTT
-	TRBV29-1	TRBJ2-4	-	CSVVRDSNIQYF	TGCAGCGTGGTGCGGGACAGCAACATTCAGTACTTC
few	TRBV20-1	TRBJ1-2	-	CSARDNTGTGYGYTF	TGCAGTGCTAGAGATAACACAGGGACCGGCTATGGCTACACCTTC